The 32 T cell receptor beta chains given below trace back to one sample, sequenced in a study of CD8+ T cells in alopecia areata. Following extraction, RNA underwent reverse transcription to cDNA, which served as the sequencing template. Libraries were prepared by immunoSEQ multiplex PCR; TCRdb keeps only in-frame clonotypes and omits some of them. The sample carries 55,000 to 75,000 clones, roughly 44% recorded once. Specimen: CD8+ T cells sorted from blood, collected at week 0. The receptors shown here come from a human donor with alopecia areata.

This clone has only a few counts. As DNA, the CDR3 is TGCAGCGTCGCGACTAGCGGGAGGTCCGGGGAGCTGTTTTTT. The encoded protein is CSVATSGRSGELFF. The rearrangement joins TRBV29-1 to TRBJ2-2; TRBD2 agrees at 13 bases. From germline, CDR1 is SQVTM and CDR2 ANQGSEA. The CDR3 is 14 residues long. V was clipped by 6 bases and J by 6 bases; unmatched bases: 4.

This chain joins TRBV6-1 and TRBJ2-2; D call uncertain. Trimming stripped 7 bases from V and 1 base from J, with 7 bases between. This CDR3 is 13 amino acids long. Germline assignment: CDR1 MNHNS and CDR2 SASEGT. The DNA of the CDR3 is TGTGCCAGCAAACACAGGAACACCGGGGAGCTGTTTTTT. This codes for CASKHRNTGELFF.

Written as DNA, the CDR3 is TGTGCCAGCAGAACTGCGGGCGGAGATACGCAGTATTTT. Amino acids: CASRTAGGDTQYF. The chain links TRBV6-5 to TRBJ2-3, with a tentative D call TRBD2 (5 bases). The CDR3 is 13 residues long. Germline loops: CDR1 MNHEY, CDR2 SVGAGI. The V end lost 6 bases, the J end lost 5 bases, and 12 bases lay between the germline ends.

This clone was seen once. The V gene is TRBV4-1, the J gene TRBJ2-1, with 12 bases that match TRBD2. The CDR3 runs to 16 residues. CDR1 MGHRA and CDR2 YSYEKL come from the germline V gene. V gave up 6 bases and J gave up 5 bases; unmatched junction bases: 8. CDR3 loop: CASRREGLAGNNEQFF. The DNA of the CDR3 is TGCGCCAGCAGGCGAGAGGGACTAGCGGGCAACAATGAGCAGTTCTTC.

This clone appeared a few times. The same CDR3 also results from other DNA sequences found in this sample. The CDR3 spells CASGLAGYNEQFF. The CDR3 bases are TGTGCCAGCGGACTAGCGGGGTACAATGAGCAGTTCTTC. The V call is TRBV2, the J call TRBJ2-1, with 12 positions matching TRBD2. This CDR3 has 13 amino acids. CDR1 is SNHLY, CDR2 FYNNEI, per germline. J was trimmed by 4 bases and V by 8 bases; bases with no gene match: 0.

This clone has a handful of counts. The CDR3 region is CASSSLDKGRGETQYF. CDR3 in DNA: TGTGCCAGCAGCTCCTTGGATAAGGGGCGCGGGGAGACCCAGTACTTC. The chain couples TRBV7-9 to TRBJ2-5; perhaps D is TRBD1 or TRBD2 (5 bases each). Germline CDR1 reads SEHNR; CDR2 reads FQNEAQ (reference sequence). V lost 4 bases and J lost 5, with 20 bases in between. The CDR3 length is 16 residues.

The V gene is TRBV29-1, the J gene TRBJ2-7; tentatively, D is TRBD1 or TRBD2 (5 bases each). The CDR3 extends over 14 amino acids. Germline V gene lookup returns CDR1 SQVTM and CDR2 ANQGSEA. Trimming removed 6 bases at V and 4 bases at J, with 19 bases between. The CDR3: CSVGAGTDLYEQYF. The CDR3 coding sequence is TGCAGCGTCGGAGCCGGGACCGATCTTTACGAGCAGTACTTC.

This clone appeared a few times. J is TRBJ2-1 and V is TRBV6-4; 12 bases are shared with TRBD2. The CDR3 loop spans 16 amino acids. J lost 4 bases, V lost 6 bases, and 7 bases had no gene match. Germline CDR1 is MRHNA and CDR2 is SNTAGT. For the CDR3, the DNA is TGTGCCAGCAGCTCAACCGGGACTAGCGGGTACAATGAGCAGTTCTTC. Encoded protein: CASSSTGTSGYNEQFF.

The V call is TRBV27, the J call TRBJ2-2, with 7 bases identical to TRBD2. The germline gives CDR1 MNHEY, CDR2 SMNVEV (reference sequence). Trimming removed 0 bases from V and 6 bases from J; junction bases left unmatched: 4. This CDR3 has 15 residues. The CDR3 protein is CASSLSISGAGELFF. The CDR3 DNA follows: TGTGCCAGCAGTTTATCGATAAGCGGGGCCGGGGAGCTGTTTTTT.

This clone occurred a few times. The V and J genes are TRBV7-2 and TRBJ2-7, with TRBD2 identical over 12 bases. Germline trimming cut 1 base from V and 7 bases from J; bases unmatched to any gene: 11. CDR1 SGHTA and CDR2 FQGNSA come from the germline V gene. The CDR3 loop spans 17 amino acids. CDR3 bases: TGTGCCAGCAGCTTAGGACTAGCGGGAGCACCTGGTAGGGAGCAGTACTTC. It encodes CASSLGLAGAPGREQYF.

The chain combines TRBV29-1 with TRBJ2-7; no reliable D call. V was cut by 2 bases and J by 2 bases, with 10 bases left in between. The CDR3 has 13 residues. Looked up from germline, CDR1 is SQVTM and CDR2 is ANQGSEA. CDR3 amino acids: CSVEPDGTYEQYF. The CDR3 DNA sequence: TGCAGCGTTGAACCAGACGGAACCTACGAGCAGTACTTC.

This clone was observed a few times. J is TRBJ2-7 and V is TRBV27, with TRBD1 matching 9 bases. The trim removed 4 bases at V and 5 bases at J, leaving 9 bases unmatched. The CDR3 has 15 amino acids. CDR1 and CDR2 from the germline V gene are MNHEY and SMNVEV (reference sequence). The CDR3 is CASSSWDRAVHEQYF. The CDR3 DNA reads TGTGCCAGCAGTTCATGGGACAGGGCGGTCCACGAGCAGTACTTC.

There are a few counts of this clone. The chain employs TRBV7-2 and TRBJ1-5; a weak D match, TRBD1 (5 bases). This CDR3 has 15 residues. V was clipped by 1 base and J by 4 bases, with 11 bases between them. Germline values: CDR1 SGHTA, CDR2 FQGNSA. CDR3 nucleotides: TGTGCCAGCAGCTTAGGGACACCGTTTAATCAGCCCCAGCATTTT. Protein: CASSLGTPFNQPQHF.

The chain recombines TRBV30 with TRBJ1-5; D is unclear. This CDR3 has 15 residues. CDR1 GTSNPN and CDR2 SVGIG come from the germline V gene (reference sequence). Trimming cost V 0 bases and J 2 bases, with 11 bases left between them. The CDR3 loop reads CAWSVRGRGNQPQHF. CDR3 DNA sequence: TGTGCCTGGAGTGTACGCGGACGGGGCAATCAGCCCCAGCATTTT.

The chain recombines TRBV29-1 with TRBJ1-2; D possibly corresponds to TRBD1 (5 bases). Germline-derived CDR1 and CDR2 are SQVTM and ANQGSEA. Deletions cut 6 bases from V and 0 bases from J, with 11 bases between. The CDR3 runs 13 residues. CDR3 bases: TGCAGCGTCAGGGAGCAGGCTAACTATGGCTACACCTTC. Translation: CSVREQANYGYTF.

This sequence joins TRBV7-9 and TRBJ2-5, with D unresolved. This CDR3 is built from 12 residues. V gave up 8 bases and J gave up 2 bases, with 9 bases separating them. Germline V gene sequence: CDR1 SEHNR, CDR2 FQNEAQ (reference sequence). CDR3 nucleotides: TGTGCCAGCCGTGAGGCTCAAGAGACCCAGTACTTC. Translation gives CASREAQETQYF.

This sequence joins TRBV4-1 and TRBJ2-2; TRBD2 matches 9 bases. The J segment lost 7 bases and the V segment lost 1 base, leaving 16 bases of the junction unmatched. Looked up from germline, CDR1 is MGHRA and CDR2 is YSYEKL. The CDR3 sequence is 19 residues long. The CDR3 reads CASSQAGTGTSPRDGELFF. The CDR3 DNA reads TGCGCCAGCAGCCAAGCCGGAACCGGGACTAGCCCCCGGGACGGGGAGCTGTTTTTT.

The chain links TRBV18 to TRBJ1-2; TRBD1 might be the D (6 bases). Germline CDR1 KGHSH, CDR2 LQKENI. The length of the CDR3 is 15 residues. Deletions cut 2 bases from V and 0 bases from J, with 10 bases between. The CDR3 nucleotides are TGTGCCAGCTCACCAGGGGGCACATCTAACTATGGCTACACCTTC. It specifies CASSPGGTSNYGYTF.

This clone turned up a few times. This chain joins TRBV7-6 and TRBJ2-3; no reliable D call. This CDR3 has 16 amino acids. Trimming shortened V by 3 bases and J by 6 bases, and 19 bases separated the two germline ends. Germline-derived CDR1 and CDR2 are SGHVS and FNYEAQ. This CDR3 is CASSFRPDIQMDTQYF. The DNA of the CDR3 is TGTGCCAGCAGCTTTCGCCCAGACATTCAAATGGATACGCAGTATTTT.

The chain joins TRBV28 to TRBJ2-4; TRBD2 matches at 7 bases. The germline V gene encodes CDR1 MDHEN and CDR2 SYDVKM. The ends lost 4 bases at V and 5 bases at J; junction bases unmatched: 8. The CDR3 is 15 amino acids. CDR3 in amino acids: CASSSLGGSENIQYF. In DNA, the CDR3 is TGTGCCAGCAGTTCCCTTGGCGGGAGTGAAAACATTCAGTACTTC.

V usage is TRBV27 and J usage is TRBJ2-3; D uncertain. CDR1 is MNHEY, CDR2 SMNVEV, per germline (reference sequence). V was pared by 7 bases and J by 0 bases, with 5 bases between. The CDR3 contains 12 residues. In DNA form, the CDR3 reads TGTGCCAGCATGACTAGCACAGATACGCAGTATTTT. It encodes CASMTSTDTQYF.

V usage is TRBV7-2 and J usage is TRBJ2-5, with D perhaps being TRBD1 or TRBD2 (5 bases each). Germline V lookup: CDR1 SGHTA, CDR2 FQGNSA. Trimming shortened V by 1 base and J by 5 bases, and 11 bases separated the two germline ends. CDR3 length equals 14 residues. The CDR3 spells CASSLVGRDETQYF. The CDR3 DNA follows: TGTGCCAGCAGCTTAGTGGGCAGGGACGAGACCCAGTACTTC.

The chain links TRBV9 to TRBJ1-2; D possibly corresponds to TRBD1 (6 bases). The germline V gene has CDR1 SGDLS and CDR2 YYNGEE. Trimming took 8 bases from V and 4 from J, leaving 15 bases between them. The CDR3 is made up of 13 amino acids. The DNA for the CDR3 is TGTGCCAGTATGGGGGGGCCTCCCTATGGCTACACCTTC. It encodes CASMGGPPYGYTF.

This clone was recorded a few times. This chain joins TRBV11-2 and TRBJ2-5, with a weak D call TRBD2 (6 bases). The V end lost 1 base, the J end lost 5 bases, and 14 bases lay between the germline ends. CDR1 SGHAT and CDR2 FQNNGV come from the germline V gene. CDR3 size: 15 residues. The CDR3 nucleotides read TGTGCCAGCAGCTTAGGCCGGGGGTTGGGTGAGACCCAGTACTTC. Translating gives CASSLGRGLGETQYF.

This chain uses TRBV7-2 with TRBJ2-7; either TRBD1 or TRBD2 may supply D (5 bases each). V lost 2 bases, J lost 1 base, and 15 bases lay in between. Germline V CDR1 and CDR2: SGHTA, FQGNSA. The CDR3 extends over 16 amino acids. The CDR3 DNA reads TGTGCCAGCAGCTTAATCCGGGACGAACCTTCCTACGAGCAGTACTTC. The encoded protein is CASSLIRDEPSYEQYF.

The chain combines TRBV25-1 with TRBJ1-2; no definite D call. V was clipped by 3 bases and J by 4 bases, with 18 bases between them. This CDR3 spans 16 amino acids. Per germline, CDR1 MGHDK and CDR2 SYGVNS. The CDR3, as DNA: TGTGCCAGCAGTGACTTGAAGACTACCAAAAGCTATGGCTACACCTTC. Its protein is CASSDLKTTKSYGYTF.

The chain uses TRBV15 and TRBJ2-7, with a possible D match to TRBD2 (5 bases). V was cut by 10 bases and J by 6 bases, with 16 bases left in between. The CDR3 contains 12 residues. CDR1 and CDR2 from the germline V gene are LNHNV and YYDKDF (reference sequence). DNA of the CDR3: TGTGCCATCTTGGACTTATCGGGCGAGCAGTACTTC. This codes for CAILDLSGEQYF.

This chain joins TRBV25-1 and TRBJ1-1; D unclear. V shed 3 bases and J shed 0 bases, with 8 bases lying between them. Germline V gives CDR1 MGHDK, CDR2 SYGVNS. This CDR3 region has 14 residues. Here the CDR3 DNA reads TGTGCCAGCAGTGATCTAGGTATGAACACTGAAGCTTTCTTT. The encoded protein is CASSDLGMNTEAFF. The full variable domain, with the rest looked up from reference TRBV25-1 and TRBJ1-1, is EADIYQTPRYLVIGTGKKITLECSQTMGHDKMYWYQQDPGMELHLIHYSYGVNSTEKGDLSSESTVSRIRTEHFPLTLESARPSHTSQYLCASSDLGMNTEAFFGQGTRLTVV.

The genes are TRBV30 and TRBJ1-1; D is possibly TRBD1 (5 bases). The CDR3 is made up of 14 amino acids. From germline, CDR1 is GTSNPN and CDR2 SVGIG (reference sequence). Trimming shortened V by 3 bases and J by 0 bases, and 11 bases separated the two germline ends. CDR3 DNA sequence: TGTGCCTGGAGCCAGGGCAGATTGAACACTGAAGCTTTCTTT. It encodes CAWSQGRLNTEAFF. The whole variable domain, filled in from reference TRBV30 and TRBJ1-1, reads SQTIHQWPATLVQPVGSPLSLECTVEGTSNPNLYWYRQAAGRGLQLLFYSVGIGQISSEVPQNLSASRPQDRQFILSSKKLLLSDSGFYLCAWSQGRLNTEAFFGQGTRLTVV.

This clone was observed many times. This sequence joins TRBV19 and TRBJ1-1; D is unclear. The CDR3 spans 14 residues. Germline assignment: CDR1 LNHDA and CDR2 SQIVND (reference sequence). Trimming shortened V by 5 bases and J by 2 bases, and 12 bases separated the two germline ends. CDR3 DNA sequence: TGTGCCAGTAGTCACCGGGCTACTAACACTGAAGCTTTCTTT. Translated, it gives CASSHRATNTEAFF.

The CDR3 bases are TGCAGCACTCGTCAACAGGGGAAGTACGAGCAGTACTTC. It encodes CSTRQQGKYEQYF. V is TRBV29-1 and J is TRBJ2-7; 7 bases line up with TRBD1. CDR1 and CDR2 (germline): SQVTM, ANQGSEA. The CDR3 sequence is 13 residues long. V lost 8 bases to trimming and J lost 4 bases; unmatched junction nucleotides: 11.

The rearrangement links TRBV7-9 to TRBJ2-2, with TRBD1 identical over 7 bases. This CDR3 is 17 amino acids long. Trimming at V came to 5 bases and at J to 0 bases, leaving 9 bases not matched to a gene. CDR1 and CDR2 (germline): SEHNR, FQNEAQ (reference sequence). The CDR3 bases are TGTGCCAGCAGCCCCGCCCGACAGGGTGCGAACACCGGGGAGCTGTTTTTT. It yields the protein CASSPARQGANTGELFF.